The 4 T cell receptor beta chains in this list originate from one sample, sequenced in a study of T cell responses to AZD1222 COVID-19 vaccine. TCRdb keeps only in-frame clones here, not all; method: immunoSEQ multiplex PCR. The repertoire holds 85,000 to 130,000 clones, with 86% as singletons. The material sequenced was peripheral blood, taken 28 days after the second dose of the MenACWY control vaccine. Source of these receptors: an adult who received the MenACWY meningococcal vaccine as a control.

The V call is TRBV5-1, the J call TRBJ2-1; TRBD2 aligns across 9 bases. Germline CDR1 SGHRS, CDR2 YFSETQ. V trimming: 9 bases; J trimming: 5 bases; junction bases outside the gene matches: 12. There are 15 residues in the CDR3. The CDR3 is CATARLAGQNNEQFF. The CDR3, as DNA: TGCGCCACCGCCCGGCTAGCGGGGCAAAACAATGAGCAGTTCTTC.

This clone was seen a single time. The rearrangement uses TRBV28 and TRBJ1-3; TRBD1 might be the D (6 bases). V was trimmed by 4 bases and J by 0 bases, leaving 10 bases between them. This CDR3 is 15 amino acids long. The germline CDR1 and CDR2 sequences are MDHEN and SYDVKM. In DNA form, the CDR3 reads TGTGCCAGCAGTTCCAGGGGCAACTCTGGAAACACCATATATTTT. Its protein is CASSSRGNSGNTIYF.

J is TRBJ2-7 and V is TRBV28, with 9 bases identical to TRBD1. CDR1 and CDR2 from the germline V gene are MDHEN and SYDVKM. CDR3 size: 14 residues. V lost 5 bases to trimming and J lost 4 bases; unmatched junction nucleotides: 6. The CDR3, as DNA: TGTGCCAGCAGTCCCGGGACAGGGAGTTACGAGCAGTACTTC. Encoded protein: CASSPGTGSYEQYF.

This rearrangement joins TRBV6-4 to TRBJ2-3; D gene uncertain. CDR3 size: 14 residues. The germline V gene has CDR1 MRHNA and CDR2 SNTAGT. Trimming took off 3 bases at V and 2 bases at J, with 9 bases between the two ends. The CDR3 DNA reads as TGTGCCAGCAGTGAGGGTCTCCCCACAGATACGCAGTATTTT. Translated, it gives CASSEGLPTDTQYF.